Shown below are 30 T cell receptor beta chains from a single sample sequenced in a study of blood T cell repertoires in COVID-19. Libraries were prepared by immunoSEQ multiplex PCR; TCRdb keeps only in-frame clonotypes and omits some of them. The sample shows around 30,000 clones, more than 80% of them seen only once. The sample consisted of peripheral blood. These receptors all come from a man between 60 and 75 years old with acute or convalescent COVID-19.

The chain carries TRBV28 and TRBJ1-2; 7 positions agree with TRBD1. CDR3 size: 14 residues. Germline CDR1 reads MDHEN; CDR2 reads SYDVKM. The junction had 10 bases not matched to a gene; V was cut back by 8 bases and J by 4 bases. Written as DNA, the CDR3 is TGTGCCAGCCAGGGGGGAACCTATGGCTATGGCTACACCTTC. It translates to CASQGGTYGYGYTF.

This chain uses TRBV28 with TRBJ2-3; 7 nucleotides match TRBD2. V shed 6 bases, J shed 7 bases, and the junction held 1 base outside the gene matches. The CDR3 is 11 residues long. Germline loops: CDR1 MDHEN, CDR2 SYDVKM. CDR3 protein: CASRLANTQYF. DNA for the CDR3: TGTGCCAGCAGACTAGCGAATACGCAGTATTTT.

This clone occurred a few times. This chain uses TRBV4-2 with TRBJ1-2, with 7 bases matching TRBD1. The germline gives CDR1 LGHNA, CDR2 YNFKEQ. The CDR3 is made up of 13 amino acids. With V trimmed by 0 bases and J by 14 bases, 9 bases remained unmatched. The CDR3 sequence: CASSQDWDRVTTF. The CDR3 bases are TGTGCCAGCAGCCAAGATTGGGACAGAGTGACTACCTTC.

The chain employs TRBV27 and TRBJ1-1; D perhaps matches TRBD1 (6 bases). The CDR3 has 15 amino acids. Germline CDR1 reads MNHEY; CDR2 reads SMNVEV (reference sequence). V dropped 6 bases and J dropped 2 bases, with 16 bases sitting between them. The CDR3 reads CASSPGHHKNTEAFF. The CDR3 DNA is TGTGCCAGCAGCCCGGGACACCATAAAAACACTGAAGCTTTCTTT.

The chain has TRBV4-1 and TRBJ2-1; TRBD2 aligns across 8 bases. Germline V gene data show CDR1 as MGHRA and CDR2 as YSYEKL. V shed 4 bases, J shed 4 bases, and the junction held 6 bases outside the gene matches. The CDR3 contains 15 residues. CDR3 in amino acids: CASSLVAGRYNEQFF. The CDR3 DNA follows: TGCGCCAGCAGCCTGGTAGCGGGGAGATACAATGAGCAGTTCTTC.

The chain uses TRBV19 and TRBJ2-5; a possible D gene is TRBD1 (5 bases). The germline V gene encodes CDR1 LNHDA and CDR2 SQIVND (reference sequence). This CDR3 has 12 residues. V lost 5 bases and J lost 4, with 8 bases in between. The CDR3 here is CASSSRGETQYF. The CDR3, as DNA: TGTGCCAGTAGTTCTAGGGGAGAGACCCAGTACTTC.

The rearrangement joins TRBV19 to TRBJ1-5, with D unresolved. The CDR3 totals 13 residues. The germline V gene has CDR1 LNHDA and CDR2 SQIVND (reference sequence). Trimming cost V 6 bases and J 3 bases, with 9 bases left between them. The CDR3 sequence: CASSPTDNQPQHF. The CDR3 DNA is TGTGCCAGTAGCCCGACTGACAATCAGCCCCAGCATTTT.

The chain uses TRBV11-3 and TRBJ2-1, with D uncertain. This CDR3 comprises 13 residues. V lost 1 base and J lost 7, with 8 bases in between. Germline-derived CDR1 and CDR2 are SGHNT and YENEEA. As DNA, the CDR3 is TGTGCCAGCAGCTTAGGTACCGCGAATGAGCAGTTCTTC. This gives the protein CASSLGTANEQFF.

V and J are TRBV6-5 and TRBJ2-1; D unresolved. CDR3 length: 15 residues. Germline V gives CDR1 MNHEY, CDR2 SVGAGI. The V and J ends lost 7 bases and 0 bases respectively, with 13 bases between them. The CDR3 loop reads CASKAPLSSYNEQFF. The CDR3 DNA sequence: TGTGCCAGCAAAGCGCCGCTCAGCTCCTACAATGAGCAGTTCTTC.

CDR3 sequence (DNA): TGTGCCAGCAGAGTAATCGGGACAGGTGAAGCTTTCTTT. Protein sequence: CASRVIGTGEAFF. The chain links TRBV6-5 to TRBJ1-1, with TRBD1 matching 8 bases. The CDR3 loop spans 13 amino acids. Germline V gene lookup returns CDR1 MNHEY and CDR2 SVGAGI. J lost 7 bases, V lost 6 bases, and 7 bases had no gene match.

J is TRBJ1-2 and V is TRBV2; a possible D gene is TRBD1 (5 bases). V was cut by 1 base and J by 1 base, with 10 bases left in between. Germline assignment: CDR1 SNHLY and CDR2 FYNNEI. The CDR3 is 15 amino acids. The CDR3 sequence is CASSEVQGYNYGYTF. The CDR3 DNA sequence: TGTGCCAGCAGTGAAGTCCAGGGATATAACTATGGCTACACCTTC.

The V gene is TRBV5-8, the J gene TRBJ2-7; TRBD2 matches 13 bases. The V and J ends lost 4 bases and 4 bases, in that order; junction bases with no gene match: 2. Germline values: CDR1 SGHTS, CDR2 YDEGEE. The CDR3 covers 14 residues. CDR3 DNA: TGTGCCAGCAGCCCGGGACTAGCGGGATACGAGCAGTACTTC. Encoded protein: CASSPGLAGYEQYF.

By sample share, this clone is medium-sized. CDR3 loop: CASSHWKARILNEKLFF. DNA of the CDR3: TGCGCCAGCAGCCACTGGAAGGCGAGGATTCTTAATGAAAAACTGTTTTTT. This rearrangement joins TRBV4-1 to TRBJ1-4, with D unresolved. Germline V CDR1 and CDR2: MGHRA, YSYEKL. There are 17 residues in the CDR3. The V end lost 3 bases, the J end lost 4 bases, and 18 bases lay between the germline ends.

This chain links TRBV24-1 with TRBJ2-5; 9 nucleotides line up with TRBD1. Trimming took 3 bases from V and 2 from J; bases not matched to a gene: 3. The CDR3 totals 15 residues. Per germline, CDR1 KGHDR and CDR2 SFDVKD. This CDR3 reads CATSDLDRGQETQYF. The CDR3 DNA reads as TGTGCCACCAGTGATCTCGACAGGGGGCAAGAGACCCAGTACTTC.

This clone was counted once. CDR3 amino acids: CASSRPGQTSYEQYF. As DNA, the CDR3 is TGTGCCAGCAGTCGCCCTGGACAAACCTCCTACGAGCAGTACTTC. The rearrangement links TRBV27 to TRBJ2-7; TRBD1 is a possible D gene (5 bases). Germline loops: CDR1 MNHEY, CDR2 SMNVEV (reference sequence). This CDR3 is 15 amino acids long. Trimming shortened V by 5 bases and J by 0 bases, and 14 bases separated the two germline ends.

This chain uses TRBV5-8 with TRBJ2-5, with 7 bases lining up with TRBD2. After removal of 4 bases from V and 7 bases from J, the junction contained 13 bases not matched to a gene. Looked up from germline, CDR1 is SGHTS and CDR2 is YDEGEE. The CDR3 is 15 amino acids. The CDR3 loop is CASSQGTTTPGTQYF. CDR3 in DNA: TGTGCCAGCAGCCAAGGGACTACCACGCCGGGGACCCAGTACTTC.

This clone has just a few counts. The chain joins TRBV7-8 to TRBJ1-1; the D gene is possibly TRBD1 (5 bases). This CDR3 has 13 amino acids. The germline V gene has CDR1 SGHVS and CDR2 FQNEAQ. V dropped 0 bases and J dropped 5 bases, with 7 bases sitting between them. DNA of the CDR3: TGTGCCAGCAGCTTAGCAGGGGTTACTGAAGCTTTCTTT. Translating it yields CASSLAGVTEAFF.

The rearrangement uses TRBV9 and TRBJ1-1, with D tentatively TRBD1 (6 bases). The CDR3 has 15 amino acids. With 4 bases removed from V and 5 bases from J, the gap between germline ends came to 18 bases. Germline CDR1 SGDLS, CDR2 YYNGEE. As DNA, the CDR3 is TGTGCCAGCAGCCCCCGCTGGGGGCCGGGGACTGAAGCTTTCTTT. Its translation is CASSPRWGPGTEAFF.

V is TRBV7-9 and J is TRBJ2-7, with unresolved D. The V gene lost 1 base and the J gene lost 1 base, with 20 bases spanning the gap. This CDR3 is built from 18 residues. Germline CDR1 and CDR2: SEHNR and FQNEAQ (reference sequence). CDR3 region: CASSLDGLEGWRSYEQYF. In DNA form, the CDR3 reads TGTGCCAGCAGCTTAGACGGTCTCGAAGGTTGGCGGTCCTACGAGCAGTACTTC.

J is TRBJ1-6 and V is TRBV19; TRBD1 matches 7 bases. This CDR3 spans 18 amino acids. Losses at the gene ends were 6 bases for V and 10 bases for J; bases not matched to a gene: 21. Germline CDR1 LNHDA, CDR2 SQIVND (reference sequence). The CDR3 spells CASSSIRSTGTAGSPLHF. CDR3 nucleotides: TGTGCCAGTAGCAGTATTCGTTCGACCGGGACAGCTGGCTCACCCCTCCACTTT.

The rearrangement joins TRBV6-5 to TRBJ2-3; D call uncertain. The V end lost 10 bases, the J end lost 6 bases, and 20 bases lay between the germline ends. The CDR3 contains 14 residues. Per the germline V gene, CDR1 is MNHEY and CDR2 is SVGAGI. The CDR3 here is CATESAQGGDTQYF. CDR3 nucleotide sequence: TGTGCCACCGAAAGTGCTCAAGGCGGCGATACGCAGTATTTT.

The chain combines TRBV7-9 with TRBJ1-1; 9 nucleotides match TRBD1. V was pared by 3 bases and J by 1 base, with 6 bases of the junction left unmatched. CDR3 size: 16 residues. CDR1 is SEHNR, CDR2 FQNEAQ, per germline (reference sequence). CDR3 sequence (DNA): TGTGCCAGCAGCTTGGGACAGGGATTCTGGAACACTGAAGCTTTCTTT. Residues: CASSLGQGFWNTEAFF.

This clone was found once. V usage is TRBV12-3 or TRBV12-4 and J usage is TRBJ1-1; D gene uncertain. This CDR3 contains 13 residues. Trimming took 5 bases from V and 11 from J, leaving 18 bases between them. Written as DNA, the CDR3 is TGTGCCAGCAGTGACCGGACTCCCGCCGGGGCTTTCTTT. This encodes CASSDRTPAGAFF.

The chain links TRBV10-3 to TRBJ2-7, with D possibly being TRBD1 (6 bases). The CDR3 runs 15 residues. From germline, CDR1 is ENHRY and CDR2 SYGVKD. V was pared by 4 bases and J by 3 bases, with 16 bases between. This CDR3 reads CAISAGAGTRYEQYF. CDR3 nucleotide sequence: TGTGCCATCAGTGCAGGGGCAGGGACCCGCTACGAGCAGTACTTC.

V usage is TRBV6-5 and J usage is TRBJ1-4; possibly TRBD1 for D (6 bases). Germline V lookup: CDR1 MNHEY, CDR2 SVGAGI. CDR3 length: 13 amino acids. Trimming took off 9 bases at V and 7 bases at J, with 15 bases between the two ends. The CDR3 DNA is TGTGCCAGTAAGCAGGGGATTGGTGAAAAACTGTTTTTT. It translates to CASKQGIGEKLFF.

This chain joins TRBV7-9 and TRBJ1-1; D may be TRBD1 (6 bases). The CDR3 has 13 amino acids. Germline loops: CDR1 SEHNR, CDR2 FQNEAQ (reference sequence). The ends were cut back, 6 bases at V and 1 base at J, with 9 bases in the middle. In DNA form, the CDR3 reads TGTGCCAGCAGATCACAGGGGAACACTGAAGCTTTCTTT. This gives the protein CASRSQGNTEAFF.

As DNA, the CDR3 is TGCGCCAGCAGCCCCCTACAGGGGGCCTTTGGCTACACCTTC. Its translation: CASSPLQGAFGYTF. This chain links TRBV5-1 with TRBJ1-2; TRBD1 agrees at 9 bases. Losses at the gene ends were 4 bases for V and 7 bases for J; bases not matched to a gene: 8. The length of the CDR3 is 14 residues. Germline V gene lookup returns CDR1 SGHRS and CDR2 YFSETQ.

This clone was detected only once. The chain combines TRBV19 with TRBJ2-3; 7 bases fit TRBD1. This CDR3 is built from 18 residues. V trimming: 8 bases; J trimming: 0 bases; junction bases outside the gene matches: 17. Germline V gene lookup returns CDR1 LNHDA and CDR2 SQIVND (reference sequence). The DNA of the CDR3 is TGTGCCAGTGCCCTCCTCGGGATAAAGACAGGGAGCACAGATACGCAGTATTTT. It codes for CASALLGIKTGSTDTQYF. The full variable domain, with the rest looked up from reference TRBV19 and TRBJ2-3, is DGGITQSPKYLFRKEGQNVTLSCEQNLNHDAMYWYRQDPGQGLRLIYYSQIVNDFQKGDIAEGYSVSREKKESFPLTVTSAQKNPTAFYLCASALLGIKTGSTDTQYFGPGTRLTVL.

This chain joins TRBV19 and TRBJ1-5; D is possibly TRBD1 (6 bases). The CDR3 is 14 amino acids. Germline CDR1 reads LNHDA; CDR2 reads SQIVND (reference sequence). Trimming pared 8 bases from V and 8 bases from J, leaving 19 bases between. The CDR3 bases are TGTGCCAGTGGCGAACAGGGTTCTCGGGAGCCCCAGCATTTT. Its translation is CASGEQGSREPQHF.

The gene calls are TRBV4-1 and TRBJ2-1; the match to TRBD2 covers 10 bases. The germline gives CDR1 MGHRA, CDR2 YSYEKL. The J segment lost 4 bases and the V segment lost 7 bases, leaving 7 bases of the junction unmatched. The length of the CDR3 is 15 residues. The CDR3 sequence: CASNLAGGLYNEQFF. The CDR3 DNA is TGCGCCAGCAACTTAGCGGGGGGCCTATACAATGAGCAGTTCTTC.